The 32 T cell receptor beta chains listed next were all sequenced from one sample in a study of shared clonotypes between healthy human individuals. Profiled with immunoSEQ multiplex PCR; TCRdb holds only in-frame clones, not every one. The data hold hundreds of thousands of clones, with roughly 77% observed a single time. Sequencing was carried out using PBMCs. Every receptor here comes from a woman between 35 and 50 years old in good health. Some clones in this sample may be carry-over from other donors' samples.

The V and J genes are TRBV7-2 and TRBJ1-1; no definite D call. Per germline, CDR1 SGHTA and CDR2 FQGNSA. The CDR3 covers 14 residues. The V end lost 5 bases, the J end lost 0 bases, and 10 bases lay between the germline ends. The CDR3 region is CASSPLTMNTEAFF. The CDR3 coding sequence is TGTGCCAGCAGCCCCCTGACAATGAACACTGAAGCTTTCTTT.

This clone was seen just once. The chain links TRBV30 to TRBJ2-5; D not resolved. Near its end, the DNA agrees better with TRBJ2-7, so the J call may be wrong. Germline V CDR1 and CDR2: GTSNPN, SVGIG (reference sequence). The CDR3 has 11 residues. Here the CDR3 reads CAWSVQYEQYF. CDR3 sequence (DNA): TGTGCCTGGAGTGTACAGTACGAGCAGTACTTC.

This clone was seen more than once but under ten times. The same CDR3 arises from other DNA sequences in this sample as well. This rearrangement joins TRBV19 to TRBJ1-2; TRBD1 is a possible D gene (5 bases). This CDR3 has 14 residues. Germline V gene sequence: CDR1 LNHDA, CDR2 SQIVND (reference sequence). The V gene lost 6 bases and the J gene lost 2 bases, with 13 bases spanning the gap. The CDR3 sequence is CASSTPGLNYGYTF. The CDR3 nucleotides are TGTGCCAGTAGCACACCGGGACTGAACTATGGCTACACCTTC.

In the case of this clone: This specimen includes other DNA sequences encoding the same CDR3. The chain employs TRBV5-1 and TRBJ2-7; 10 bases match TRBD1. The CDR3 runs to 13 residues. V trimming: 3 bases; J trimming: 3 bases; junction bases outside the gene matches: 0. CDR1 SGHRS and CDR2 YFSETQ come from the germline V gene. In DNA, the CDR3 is TGCGCCAGCAGCTGGACAGGGGGCTACGAGCAGTACTTC. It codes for CASSWTGGYEQYF.

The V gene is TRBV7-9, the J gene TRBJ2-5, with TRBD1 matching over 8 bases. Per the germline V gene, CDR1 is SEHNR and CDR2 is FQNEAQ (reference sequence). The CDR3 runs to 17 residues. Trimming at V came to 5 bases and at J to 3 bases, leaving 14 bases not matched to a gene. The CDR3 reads CASSQDRLRTGKETQYF. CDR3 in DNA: TGTGCCAGCAGCCAAGACCGCCTTCGGACAGGGAAAGAGACCCAGTACTTC.

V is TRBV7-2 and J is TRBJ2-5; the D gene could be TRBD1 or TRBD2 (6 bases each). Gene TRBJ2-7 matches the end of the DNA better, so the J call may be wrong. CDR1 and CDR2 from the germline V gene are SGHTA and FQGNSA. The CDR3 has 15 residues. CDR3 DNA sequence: TGTGCCAGCAGCCGTGAGGGGGGAGGCCCCTACGAGCAGTACTTC. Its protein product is CASSREGGGPYEQYF.

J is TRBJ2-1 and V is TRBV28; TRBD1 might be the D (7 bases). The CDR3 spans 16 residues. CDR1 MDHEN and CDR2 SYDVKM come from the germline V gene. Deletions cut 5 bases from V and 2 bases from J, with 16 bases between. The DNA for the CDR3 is TGTGCCAGCAGTGGGAAGACAGGGAGGACCTACAATGAGCAGTTCTTC. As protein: CASSGKTGRTYNEQFF.

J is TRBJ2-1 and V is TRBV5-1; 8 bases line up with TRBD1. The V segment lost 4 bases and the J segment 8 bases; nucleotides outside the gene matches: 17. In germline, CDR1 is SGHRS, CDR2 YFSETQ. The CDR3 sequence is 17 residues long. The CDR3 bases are TGCGCCAGCAGCACCCAACCAGGGGGCGGTGAGCATGATGAGCAGTTCTTC. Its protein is CASSTQPGGGEHDEQFF.

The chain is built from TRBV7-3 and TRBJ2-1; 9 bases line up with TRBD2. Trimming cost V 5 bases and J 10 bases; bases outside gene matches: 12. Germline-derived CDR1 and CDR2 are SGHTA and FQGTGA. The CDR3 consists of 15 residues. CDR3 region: CASSPGTSRLTEQFF. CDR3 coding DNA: TGTGCCAGCAGCCCCGGGACTAGCAGATTAACGGAGCAGTTCTTC.

CDR3 nucleotide sequence: TGTGCCAGCAGTTTACAACCCAGGGGACTCTACGAGCAGTACTTC. It specifies CASSLQPRGLYEQYF. The chain joins TRBV27 to TRBJ2-7; D is possibly TRBD1 or TRBD2 (6 bases each). The CDR3 extends over 15 amino acids. Germline V gene lookup returns CDR1 MNHEY and CDR2 SMNVEV (reference sequence). The ends were cut back, 2 bases at V and 3 bases at J, with 14 bases in the middle.

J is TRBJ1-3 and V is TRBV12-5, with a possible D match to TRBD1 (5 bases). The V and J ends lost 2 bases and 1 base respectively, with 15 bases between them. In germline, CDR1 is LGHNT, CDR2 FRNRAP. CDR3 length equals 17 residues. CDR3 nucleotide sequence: TGTGCTAGTGGTTTGTACCTTTCTCAGGGATCTGGAAACACCATATATTTT. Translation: CASGLYLSQGSGNTIYF.

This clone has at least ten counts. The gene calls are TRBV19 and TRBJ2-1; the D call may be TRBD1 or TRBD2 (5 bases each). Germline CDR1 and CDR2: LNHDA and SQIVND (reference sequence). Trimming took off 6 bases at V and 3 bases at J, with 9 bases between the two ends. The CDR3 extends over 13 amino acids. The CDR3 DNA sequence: TGTGCCAGTAGAGGGGACCTCTACAATGAGCAGTTCTTC. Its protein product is CASRGDLYNEQFF.

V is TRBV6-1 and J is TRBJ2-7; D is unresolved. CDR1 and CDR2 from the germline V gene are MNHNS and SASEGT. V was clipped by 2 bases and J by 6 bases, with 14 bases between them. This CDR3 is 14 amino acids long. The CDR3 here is CASSEPSGVSEQYF. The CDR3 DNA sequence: TGTGCCAGCAGTGAACCCTCGGGTGTCTCCGAGCAGTACTTC.

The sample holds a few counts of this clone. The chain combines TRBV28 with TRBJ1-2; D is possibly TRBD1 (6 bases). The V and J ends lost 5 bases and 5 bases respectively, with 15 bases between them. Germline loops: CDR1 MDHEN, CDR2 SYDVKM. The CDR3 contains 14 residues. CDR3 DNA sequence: TGTGCCAGCAGTACGCACAGGGTTGGATATGGCTACACCTTC. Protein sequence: CASSTHRVGYGYTF.

This CDR3 is CSSSRGAGWRHEQFF. CDR3 coding DNA: TGCAGCTCTTCAAGAGGGGCAGGATGGCGGCATGAGCAGTTCTTC. The chain couples TRBV29-1 to TRBJ2-1, with D possibly being TRBD1 or TRBD2 (5 bases each). The CDR3 spans 15 residues. V was clipped by 8 bases and J by 8 bases, with 25 bases between them. Germline lookup yields CDR1 SQVTM and CDR2 ANQGSEA.

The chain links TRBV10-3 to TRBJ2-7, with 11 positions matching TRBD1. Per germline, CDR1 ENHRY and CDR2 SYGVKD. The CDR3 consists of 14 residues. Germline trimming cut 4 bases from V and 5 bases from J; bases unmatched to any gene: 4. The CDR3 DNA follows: TGTGCCATCAGTGCGGGACAGGGGGTCCACGAGCAGTACTTC. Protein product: CAISAGQGVHEQYF.

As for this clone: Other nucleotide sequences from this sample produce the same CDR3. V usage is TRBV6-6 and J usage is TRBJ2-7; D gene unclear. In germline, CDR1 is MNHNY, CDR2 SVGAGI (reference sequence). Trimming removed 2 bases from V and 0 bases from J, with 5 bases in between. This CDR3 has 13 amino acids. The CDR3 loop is CASSYAGSYEQYF. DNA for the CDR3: TGTGCCAGCAGTTACGCAGGCTCCTACGAGCAGTACTTC.

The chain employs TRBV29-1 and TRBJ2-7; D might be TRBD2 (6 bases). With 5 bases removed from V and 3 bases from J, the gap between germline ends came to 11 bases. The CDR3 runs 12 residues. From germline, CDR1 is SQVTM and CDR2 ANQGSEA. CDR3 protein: CSVRTNLYEQYF. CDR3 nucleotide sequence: TGCAGCGTTCGGACTAACCTCTACGAGCAGTACTTC.

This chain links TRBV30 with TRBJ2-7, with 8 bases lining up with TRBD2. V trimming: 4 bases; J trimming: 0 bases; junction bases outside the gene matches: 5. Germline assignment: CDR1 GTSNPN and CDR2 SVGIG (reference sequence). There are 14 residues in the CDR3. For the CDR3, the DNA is TGTGCCTGGAAGGGTCGGGGGGGCTCCTACGAGCAGTACTTC. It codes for CAWKGRGGSYEQYF. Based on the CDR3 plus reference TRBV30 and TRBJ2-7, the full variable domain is SQTIHQWPATLVQPVGSPLSLECTVEGTSNPNLYWYRQAAGRGLQLLFYSVGIGQISSEVPQNLSASRPQDRQFILSSKKLLLSDSGFYLCAWKGRGGSYEQYFGPGTRLTVT.

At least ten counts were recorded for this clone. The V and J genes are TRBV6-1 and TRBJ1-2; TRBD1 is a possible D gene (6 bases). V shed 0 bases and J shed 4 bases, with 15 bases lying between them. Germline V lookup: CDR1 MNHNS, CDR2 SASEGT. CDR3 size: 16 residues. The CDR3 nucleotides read TGTGCCAGCAGTGAAGCGGCGGACAGAGGATTCTATGGCTACACCTTC. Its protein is CASSEAADRGFYGYTF.

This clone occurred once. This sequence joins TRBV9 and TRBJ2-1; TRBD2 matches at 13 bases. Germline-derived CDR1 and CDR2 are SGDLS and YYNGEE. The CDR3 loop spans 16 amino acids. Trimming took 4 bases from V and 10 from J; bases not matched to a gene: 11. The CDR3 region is CASSPPTSGRLVEQFF. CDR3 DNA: TGTGCCAGCAGCCCCCCGACTAGCGGGAGGTTAGTGGAGCAGTTCTTC.

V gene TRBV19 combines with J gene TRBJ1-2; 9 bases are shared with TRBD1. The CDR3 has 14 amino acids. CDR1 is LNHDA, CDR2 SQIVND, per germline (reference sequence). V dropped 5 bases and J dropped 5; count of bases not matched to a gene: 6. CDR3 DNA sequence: TGTGCCAGTAGTCTACCGACAGGGGGGTATGGCTACACCTTC. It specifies CASSLPTGGYGYTF.

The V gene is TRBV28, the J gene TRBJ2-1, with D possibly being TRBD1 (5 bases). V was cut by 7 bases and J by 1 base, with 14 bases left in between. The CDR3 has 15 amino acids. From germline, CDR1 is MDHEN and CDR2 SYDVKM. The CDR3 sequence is CASTISPGSYNEQFF. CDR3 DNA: TGTGCCAGCACTATATCACCAGGGTCCTACAATGAGCAGTTCTTC.

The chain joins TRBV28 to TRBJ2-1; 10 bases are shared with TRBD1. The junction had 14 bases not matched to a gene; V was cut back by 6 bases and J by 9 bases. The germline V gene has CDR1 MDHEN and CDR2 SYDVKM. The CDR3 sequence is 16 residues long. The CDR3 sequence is CASSLGTGAFRGEQFF. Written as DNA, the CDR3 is TGTGCCAGCAGCCTAGGGACAGGGGCATTTAGGGGTGAGCAGTTCTTC. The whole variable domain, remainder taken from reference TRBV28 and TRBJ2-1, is DVKVTQSSRYLVKRTGEKVFLECVQDMDHENMFWYRQDPGLGLRLIYFSYDVKMKEKGDIPEGYSVSREKKERFSLILESASTNQTSMYLCASSLGTGAFRGEQFFGPGTRLTVL.

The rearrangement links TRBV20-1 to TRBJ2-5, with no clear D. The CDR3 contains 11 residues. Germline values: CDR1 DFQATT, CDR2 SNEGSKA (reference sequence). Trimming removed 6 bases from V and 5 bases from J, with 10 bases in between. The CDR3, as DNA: TGCAGTGCCGTAGGTTTGGAGACCCAGTACTTC. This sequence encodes CSAVGLETQYF.

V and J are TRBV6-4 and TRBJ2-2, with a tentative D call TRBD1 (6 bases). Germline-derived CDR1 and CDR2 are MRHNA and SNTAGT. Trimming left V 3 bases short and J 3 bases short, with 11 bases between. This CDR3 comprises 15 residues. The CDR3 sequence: CASSELGADTGELFF. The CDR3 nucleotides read TGTGCCAGCAGTGAACTGGGGGCGGACACCGGGGAGCTGTTTTTT.

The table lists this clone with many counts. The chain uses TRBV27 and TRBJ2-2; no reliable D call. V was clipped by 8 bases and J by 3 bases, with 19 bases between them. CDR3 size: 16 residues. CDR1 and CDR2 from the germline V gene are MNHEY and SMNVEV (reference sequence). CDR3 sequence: CASGPWTTYHTGELFF. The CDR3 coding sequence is TGTGCCAGCGGACCCTGGACGACGTATCACACCGGGGAGCTGTTTTTT.

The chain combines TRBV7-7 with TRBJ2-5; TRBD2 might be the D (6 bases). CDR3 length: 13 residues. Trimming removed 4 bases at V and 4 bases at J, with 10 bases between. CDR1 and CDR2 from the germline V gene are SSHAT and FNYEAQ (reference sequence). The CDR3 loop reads CASSSLTRETQYF. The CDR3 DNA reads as TGTGCCAGCAGCTCCTTGACTAGAGAGACCCAGTACTTC. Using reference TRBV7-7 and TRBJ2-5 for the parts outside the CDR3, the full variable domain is GAGVSQSPRYKVTKRGQDVTLRCDPISSHATLYWYQQALGQGPEFLTYFNYEAQPDKSGLPSDRFSAERPEGSISTLTIQRTEQRDSAMYRCASSSLTRETQYFGPGTRLLVL.

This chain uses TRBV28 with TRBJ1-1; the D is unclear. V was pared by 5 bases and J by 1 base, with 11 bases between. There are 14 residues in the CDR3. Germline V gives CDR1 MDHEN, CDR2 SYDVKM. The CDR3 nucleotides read TGTGCCAGCAGTGCCCGTTGGAGGAACACTGAAGCTTTCTTT. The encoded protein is CASSARWRNTEAFF.

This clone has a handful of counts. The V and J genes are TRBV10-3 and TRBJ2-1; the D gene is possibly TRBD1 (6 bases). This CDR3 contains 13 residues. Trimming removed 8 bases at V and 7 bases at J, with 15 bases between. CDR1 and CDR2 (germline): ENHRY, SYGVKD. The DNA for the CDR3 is TGTGCCATCTCAAAAGACCAGGGGAATGAGCAGTTCTTC. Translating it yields CAISKDQGNEQFF.

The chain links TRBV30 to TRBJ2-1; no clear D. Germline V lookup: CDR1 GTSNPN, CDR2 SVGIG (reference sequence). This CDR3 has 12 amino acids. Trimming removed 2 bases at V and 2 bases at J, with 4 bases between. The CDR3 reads CAWSRTYNEQFF. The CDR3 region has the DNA TGTGCCTGGAGTAGGACCTACAATGAGCAGTTCTTC. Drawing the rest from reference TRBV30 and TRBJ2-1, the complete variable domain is SQTIHQWPATLVQPVGSPLSLECTVEGTSNPNLYWYRQAAGRGLQLLFYSVGIGQISSEVPQNLSASRPQDRQFILSSKKLLLSDSGFYLCAWSRTYNEQFFGPGTRLTVL.

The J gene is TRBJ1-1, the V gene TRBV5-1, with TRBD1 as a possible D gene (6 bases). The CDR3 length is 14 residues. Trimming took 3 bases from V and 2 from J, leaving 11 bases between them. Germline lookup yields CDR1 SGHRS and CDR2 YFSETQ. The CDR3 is CASSWRGGNTEAFF. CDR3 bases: TGCGCCAGCAGCTGGCGGGGGGGCAACACTGAAGCTTTCTTT. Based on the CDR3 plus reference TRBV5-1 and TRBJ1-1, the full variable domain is KAGVTQTPRYLIKTRGQQVTLSCSPISGHRSVSWYQQTPGQGLQFLFEYFSETQRNKGNFPGRFSGRQFSNSRSEMNVSTLELGDSALYLCASSWRGGNTEAFFGQGTRLTVV.